Sequencing of this TCR beta chain was carried out in a study of beta chain features in type 1 diabetes. Findings and caveats of the study: A pattern of fewer insertions and more deletions at VDJ junctions was seen in type 1 diabetes patients. Shortening of TCRB CDR3s, moderate but significant, appeared in all four CD4+ subsets of Type 1 diabetes patients.

The germline V gene encodes CDR1 MNHNS and CDR2 SASEGT. The CDR3 contains 13 residues. V was pared by 1 base and J by 4 bases, with 7 bases between. Every isolated RNA sample was fully reverse transcribed, so sequencing captured expressed TCRB transcripts. Only in-frame clones appear in the TCRdb table, and some are missing; sequencing was by immunoSEQ multiplex PCR. The sample contains approximately 15,000 clones, 43% of which appear only once. Sorting with CD45RO/CCR7/CD25/CD127/CD95/CD27 yielded naive, central memory, regulatory and stem-like memory CD4+ cells. As for this clone: Its target is not known.

Material for sequencing was stem cell memory CD4+ T cells from blood. The clonotype originates from a woman aged 40 to 49 in good health. V is TRBV6-1 and J is TRBJ1-1, with a possible D match to TRBD1 (5 bases). CDR3 sequence (DNA): TGTGCCAGCAGTGAAGGGGGGGGCACTGAAGCTTTCTTT. Translating gives CASSEGGGTEAFF.